This T cell receptor beta chain stems from a study of early T cells in non-severe SARS-CoV-2 infection. With 1 base removed from V and 2 bases from J, the gap between germline ends came to 8 bases. CDR3 length equals 14 residues. Germline CDR1 and CDR2: LGHDT and YNNKEL (reference sequence). Unique molecular identifiers were attached to individual cDNA molecules. One entry per CDR3 protein, called by TCRdb with MiXCR from the 5' RACE reads. The sample has roughly 43,000 distinct CDR3 sequences, approximately 5.9% seen once; the top ten hold 5% to 6.5%. There are a few counts of this clonotype. Sequenced material: whole blood, taken at baseline. The chain combines TRBV3-1 with TRBJ1-2; no clear D gene. The TCR originated in an adult who was a healthcare worker with PCR-confirmed SARS-CoV-2 infection or an uninfected control (not recorded which). The CDR3 sequence is CASSQGPGNYGYTF. Written as DNA, the CDR3 is TGTGCCAGCAGCCAAGGCCCCGGGAACTATGGCTACACCTTC.